One T cell receptor (beta chain) is described in this entry. The antigen remains undetermined. Of the isolated RNA, all was reverse transcribed, and so the sequenced material was expressed TCRB transcripts. Sequenced by immunoSEQ multiplex PCR; TCRdb stores in-frame clones only, minus some. The data show approximately 280,000 clones, with 15% seen just once and roughly 0.015% held by the top ten. The data derive from a study of beta chain features in type 1 diabetes. Naive, central memory, regulatory and stem cell-like memory cells within the CD4+ compartment were sorted using CD45RO/CCR7/CD25/CD127/CD95/CD27. Trimming removed 1 base at V and 1 base at J, with 7 bases between. The CDR3 spans 14 residues. CDR1 is SNHLY and CDR2 is FYNNEI in the germline V gene. Overall study results and limits: Researchers report that Type 1 diabetes patients had moderately but significantly shorter TCRB CDR3s across all four CD4+ subsets. PCR could preferentially amplify shorter templates, alike in patients and controls.

The rearrangement uses TRBV2 and TRBJ1-1; D is ambiguous. The sequence came from a man aged 18 to 29 with type 1 diabetes. Sequences were obtained from naive CD4+ T cells from blood. In DNA form, the CDR3 reads TGTGCCAGCAGTGAAGAAAGAGGGAACACTGAAGCTTTCTTT. This codes for CASSEERGNTEAFF.